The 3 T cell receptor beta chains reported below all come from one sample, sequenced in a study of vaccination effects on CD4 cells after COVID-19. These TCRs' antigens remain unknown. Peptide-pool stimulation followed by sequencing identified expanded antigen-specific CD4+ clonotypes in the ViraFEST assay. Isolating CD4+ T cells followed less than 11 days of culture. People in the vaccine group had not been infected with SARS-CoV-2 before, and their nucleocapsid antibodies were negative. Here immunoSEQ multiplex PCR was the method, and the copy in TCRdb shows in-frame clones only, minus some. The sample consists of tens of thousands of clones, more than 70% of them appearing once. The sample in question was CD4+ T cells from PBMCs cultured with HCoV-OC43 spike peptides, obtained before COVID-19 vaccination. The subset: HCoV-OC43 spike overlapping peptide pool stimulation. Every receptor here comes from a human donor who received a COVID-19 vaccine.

This chain's CDR3 is CASSPQTGISTEAFF. For the CDR3, the DNA is TGCGCCAGCAGCCCCCAGACAGGGATTTCCACTGAAGCTTTCTTT. V and J are TRBV4-3 and TRBJ1-1; 7 bases match TRBD1. The CDR3 spans 15 residues. CDR1 is LGHNA and CDR2 is YSLEER in the germline V gene. V lost 4 bases to trimming and J lost 4 bases; unmatched junction nucleotides: 9.

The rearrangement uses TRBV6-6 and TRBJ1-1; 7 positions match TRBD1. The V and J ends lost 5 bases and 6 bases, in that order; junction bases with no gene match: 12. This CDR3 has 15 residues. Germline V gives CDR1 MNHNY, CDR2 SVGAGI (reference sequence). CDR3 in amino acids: CASSPLTGRLPEAFF. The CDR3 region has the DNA TGTGCCAGCAGTCCACTGACAGGGAGGTTGCCTGAAGCTTTCTTT.

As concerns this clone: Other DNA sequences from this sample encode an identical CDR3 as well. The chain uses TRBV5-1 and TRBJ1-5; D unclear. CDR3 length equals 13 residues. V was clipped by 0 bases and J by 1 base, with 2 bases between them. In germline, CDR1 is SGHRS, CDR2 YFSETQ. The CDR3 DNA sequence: TGCGCCAGCAGCTTGGAGAGCAATCAGCCCCAGCATTTT. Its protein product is CASSLESNQPQHF.